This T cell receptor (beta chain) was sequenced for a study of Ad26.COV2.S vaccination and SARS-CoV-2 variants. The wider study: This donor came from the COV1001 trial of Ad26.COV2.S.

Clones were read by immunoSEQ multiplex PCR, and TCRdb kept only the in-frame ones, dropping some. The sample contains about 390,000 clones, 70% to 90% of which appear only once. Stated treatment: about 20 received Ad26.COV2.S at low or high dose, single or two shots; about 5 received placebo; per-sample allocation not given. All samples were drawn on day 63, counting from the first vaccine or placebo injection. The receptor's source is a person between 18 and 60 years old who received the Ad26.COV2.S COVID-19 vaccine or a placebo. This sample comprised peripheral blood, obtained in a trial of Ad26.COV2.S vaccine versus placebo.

The CDR3 is CATSDSYSGGRTEAFF. CDR3 DNA: TGTGCCACCAGTGATTCCTACTCCGGGGGGCGGACTGAAGCTTTCTTT. The J gene is TRBJ1-1, the V gene TRBV24-1, with a weak D call TRBD1 (6 bases). CDR3 length equals 16 residues. From germline, CDR1 is KGHDR and CDR2 SFDVKD. V was clipped by 2 bases and J by 5 bases, with 17 bases between them.